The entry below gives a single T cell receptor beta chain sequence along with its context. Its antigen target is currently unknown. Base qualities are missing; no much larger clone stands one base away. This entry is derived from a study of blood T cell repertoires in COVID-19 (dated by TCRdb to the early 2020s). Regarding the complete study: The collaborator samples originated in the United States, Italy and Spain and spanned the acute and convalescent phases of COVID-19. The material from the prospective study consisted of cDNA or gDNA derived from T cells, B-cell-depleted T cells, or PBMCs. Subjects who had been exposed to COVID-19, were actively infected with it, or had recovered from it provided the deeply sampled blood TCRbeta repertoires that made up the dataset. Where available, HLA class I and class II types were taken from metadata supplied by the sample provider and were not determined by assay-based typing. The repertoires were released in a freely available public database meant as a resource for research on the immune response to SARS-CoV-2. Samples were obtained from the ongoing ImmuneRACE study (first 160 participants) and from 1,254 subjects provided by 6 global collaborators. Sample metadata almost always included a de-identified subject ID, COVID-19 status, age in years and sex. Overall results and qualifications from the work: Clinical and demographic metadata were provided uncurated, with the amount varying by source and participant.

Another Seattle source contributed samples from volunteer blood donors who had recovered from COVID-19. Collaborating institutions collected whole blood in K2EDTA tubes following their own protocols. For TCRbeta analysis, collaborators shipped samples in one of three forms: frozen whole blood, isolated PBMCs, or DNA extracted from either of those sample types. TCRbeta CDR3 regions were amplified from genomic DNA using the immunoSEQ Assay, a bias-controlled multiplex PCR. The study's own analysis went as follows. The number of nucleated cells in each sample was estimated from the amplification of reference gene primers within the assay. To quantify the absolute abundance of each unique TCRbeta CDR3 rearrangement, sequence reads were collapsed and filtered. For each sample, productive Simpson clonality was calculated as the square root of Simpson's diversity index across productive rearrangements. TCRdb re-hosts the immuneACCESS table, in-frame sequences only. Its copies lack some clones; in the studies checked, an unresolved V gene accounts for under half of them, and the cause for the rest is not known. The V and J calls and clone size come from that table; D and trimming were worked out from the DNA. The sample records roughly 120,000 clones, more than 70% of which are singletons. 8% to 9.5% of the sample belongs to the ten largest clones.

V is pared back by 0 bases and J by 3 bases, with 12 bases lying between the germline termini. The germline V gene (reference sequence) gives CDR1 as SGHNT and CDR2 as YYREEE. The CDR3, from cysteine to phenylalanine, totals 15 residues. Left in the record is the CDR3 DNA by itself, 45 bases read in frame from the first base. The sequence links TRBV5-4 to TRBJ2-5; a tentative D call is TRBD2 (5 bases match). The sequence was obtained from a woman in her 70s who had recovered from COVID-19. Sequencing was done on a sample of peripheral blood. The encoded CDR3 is CASSLALRAEETQYF. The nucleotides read TGTGCCAGCAGCTTGGCCTTGAGGGCTGAAGAGACCCAGTACTTC. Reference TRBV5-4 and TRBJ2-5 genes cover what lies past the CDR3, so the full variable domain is ETGVTQSPTHLIKTRGQQVTLRCSSQSGHNTVSWYQQALGQGPQFIFQYYREEENGRGNFPPRFSGLQFPNYSSELNVNALELDDSALYLCASSLALRAEETQYFGPGTRLLVL.